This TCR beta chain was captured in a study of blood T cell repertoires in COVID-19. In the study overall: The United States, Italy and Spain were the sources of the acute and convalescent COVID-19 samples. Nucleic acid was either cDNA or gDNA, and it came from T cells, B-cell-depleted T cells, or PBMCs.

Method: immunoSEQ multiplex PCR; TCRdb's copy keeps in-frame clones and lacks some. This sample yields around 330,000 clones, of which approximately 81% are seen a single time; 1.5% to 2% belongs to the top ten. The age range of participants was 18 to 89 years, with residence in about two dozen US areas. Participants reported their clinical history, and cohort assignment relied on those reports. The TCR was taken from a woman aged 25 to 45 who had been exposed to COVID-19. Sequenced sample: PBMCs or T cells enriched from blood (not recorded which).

For the CDR3, the DNA is TGTGCCAGCAGTCCCTCTAATTCACCCCTCCACTTT. As protein: CASSPSNSPLHF. V is TRBV6-6 and J is TRBJ1-6, with D unclear. V lost 5 bases and J lost 6, with 5 bases in between. The germline CDR1 and CDR2 sequences are MNHNY and SVGAGI (reference sequence). This CDR3 is 12 amino acids long.